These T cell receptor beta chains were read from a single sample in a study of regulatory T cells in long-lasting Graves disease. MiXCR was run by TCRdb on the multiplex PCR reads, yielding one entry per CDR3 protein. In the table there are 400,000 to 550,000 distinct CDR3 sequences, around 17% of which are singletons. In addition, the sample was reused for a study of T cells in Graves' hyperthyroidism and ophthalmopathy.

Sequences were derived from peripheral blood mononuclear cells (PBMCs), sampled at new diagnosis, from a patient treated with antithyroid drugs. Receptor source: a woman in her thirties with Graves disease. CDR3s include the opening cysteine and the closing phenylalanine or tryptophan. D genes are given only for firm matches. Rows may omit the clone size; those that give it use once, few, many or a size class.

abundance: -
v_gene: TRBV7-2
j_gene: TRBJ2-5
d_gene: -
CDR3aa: CASSSSPMILGRGAKETQYF
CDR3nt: TGTGCCAGCAGCTCATCCCCCATGATATTAGGCCGTGGGGCCAAGGAGACCCAGTACTTC

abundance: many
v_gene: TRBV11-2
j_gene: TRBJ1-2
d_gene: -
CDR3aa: CASSTRTRLFNYGYTF
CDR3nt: TGTGCCAGCAGCACCCGGACACGCTTGTTTAACTATGGCTACACCTTC

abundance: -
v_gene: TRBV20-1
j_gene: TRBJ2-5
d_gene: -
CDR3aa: CSAREGGGRETQYF
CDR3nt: TGCAGTGCTAGAGAGGGGGGGGGGCGCGAGACCCAGTACTTC

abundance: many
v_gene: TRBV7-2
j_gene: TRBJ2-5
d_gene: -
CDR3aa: CASSLEGGLETQYF
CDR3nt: TGTGCCAGCAGCTTAGAAGGCGGGCTAGAGACCCAGTACTTC

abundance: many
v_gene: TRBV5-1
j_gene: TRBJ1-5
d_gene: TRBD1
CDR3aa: CASSLDGTGDNQPQHF
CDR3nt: TGCGCCAGCAGCTTGGATGGGACAGGGGATAATCAGCCCCAGCATTTT

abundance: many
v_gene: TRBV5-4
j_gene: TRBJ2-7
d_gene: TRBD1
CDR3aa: CASSLGAGQGFHYEQYF
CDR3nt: TGTGCCAGCAGCTTGGGAGCCGGACAGGGATTTCACTACGAGCAGTACTTC

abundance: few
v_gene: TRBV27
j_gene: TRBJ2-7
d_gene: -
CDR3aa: CASSPDRGGFETYEQYF
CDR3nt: TGTGCCAGCAGTCCGGACCGAGGGGGGTTCGAAACCTACGAGCAGTACTTC

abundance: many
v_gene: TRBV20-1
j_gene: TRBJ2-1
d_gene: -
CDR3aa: CSASLQDNEQFF
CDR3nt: TGCAGTGCTAGTCTGCAAGACAATGAGCAGTTCTTC

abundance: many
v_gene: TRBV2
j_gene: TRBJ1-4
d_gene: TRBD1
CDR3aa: CASSDRDRGTEKLFF
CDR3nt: TGTGCCAGCAGTGACAGGGACAGGGGGACTGAAAAACTGTTTTTT

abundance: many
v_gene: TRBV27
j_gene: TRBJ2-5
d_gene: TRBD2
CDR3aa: CASSPGTSGPVETQYF
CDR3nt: TGTGCCAGCAGCCCCGGGACTAGCGGACCAGTAGAGACCCAGTACTTC

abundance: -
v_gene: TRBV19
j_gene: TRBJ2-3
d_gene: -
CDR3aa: CASSIRGSADTQYF
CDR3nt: TGTGCCAGTAGTATACGGGGGAGCGCAGATACGCAGTATTTT

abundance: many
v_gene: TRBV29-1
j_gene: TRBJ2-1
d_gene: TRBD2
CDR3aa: CSVDLAGGNEQFF
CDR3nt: TGCAGCGTTGATCTAGCGGGAGGAAATGAGCAGTTCTTC

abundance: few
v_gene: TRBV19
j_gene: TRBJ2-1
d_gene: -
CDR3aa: CASSWKTYYNEQFF
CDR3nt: TGTGCCAGTAGTTGGAAAACCTACTACAATGAGCAGTTCTTC

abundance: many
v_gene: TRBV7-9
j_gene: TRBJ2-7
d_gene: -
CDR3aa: CASSPPRQSYEQYF
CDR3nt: TGTGCCAGCAGCCCACCCAGACAGTCCTACGAGCAGTACTTC

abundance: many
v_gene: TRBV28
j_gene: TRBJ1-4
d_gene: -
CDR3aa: CASSSPRGWSNEKLFF
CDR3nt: TGTGCCAGCAGTTCCCCCCGAGGGTGGTCTAATGAAAAACTGTTTTTT

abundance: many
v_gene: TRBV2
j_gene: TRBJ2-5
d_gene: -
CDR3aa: CASSVNGQETQYF
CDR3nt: TGTGCCAGCAGTGTAAACGGGCAAGAGACCCAGTACTTC

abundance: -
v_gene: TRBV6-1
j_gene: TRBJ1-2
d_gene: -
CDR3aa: CASSEPDRVYGYTF
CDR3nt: TGTGCCAGCAGTGAGCCGGACAGAGTCTATGGCTACACCTTC

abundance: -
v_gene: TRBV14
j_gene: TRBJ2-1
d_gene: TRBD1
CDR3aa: CASSQPGTAWNEQFF
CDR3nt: TGTGCCAGCAGCCAGCCTGGGACAGCCTGGAATGAGCAGTTCTTC

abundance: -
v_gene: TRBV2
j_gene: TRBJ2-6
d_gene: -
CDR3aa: CARSQGSGANVLTF
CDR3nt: TGTGCCAGGAGTCAGGGGAGTGGGGCCAACGTCCTGACTTTC

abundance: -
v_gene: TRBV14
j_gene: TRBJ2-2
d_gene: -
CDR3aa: CASRLDWTGELFF
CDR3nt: TGTGCCAGCAGGCTGGACTGGACCGGGGAGCTGTTTTTT

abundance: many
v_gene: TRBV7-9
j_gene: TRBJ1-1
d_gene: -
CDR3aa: CASSLEGPTEAFF
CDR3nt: TGTGCCAGCAGCTTAGAGGGGCCCACTGAAGCTTTCTTT

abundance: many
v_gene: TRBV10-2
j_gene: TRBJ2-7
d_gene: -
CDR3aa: CASSESEGEQYF
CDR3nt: TGCGCCAGCAGTGAGTCGGAGGGAGAGCAGTACTTC

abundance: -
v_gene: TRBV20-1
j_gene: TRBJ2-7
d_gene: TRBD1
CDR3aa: CSARDQPTKDRGTYEQYF
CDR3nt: TGCAGTGCTAGAGATCAACCGACTAAGGACAGGGGGACCTACGAGCAGTACTTC

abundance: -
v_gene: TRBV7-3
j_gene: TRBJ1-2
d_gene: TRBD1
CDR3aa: CASSTTGQTNYGYTF
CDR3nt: TGTGCCAGCAGCACAACGGGACAGACTAACTATGGCTACACCTTC